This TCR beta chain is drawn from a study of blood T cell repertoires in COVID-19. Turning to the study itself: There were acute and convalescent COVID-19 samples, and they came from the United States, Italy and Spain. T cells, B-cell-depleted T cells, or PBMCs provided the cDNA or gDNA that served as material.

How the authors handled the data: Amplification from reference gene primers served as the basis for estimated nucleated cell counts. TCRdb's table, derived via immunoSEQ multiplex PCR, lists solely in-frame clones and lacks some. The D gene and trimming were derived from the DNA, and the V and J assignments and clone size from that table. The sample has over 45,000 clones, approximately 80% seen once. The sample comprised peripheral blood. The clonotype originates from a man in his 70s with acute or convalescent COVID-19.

In DNA, the CDR3 is TGTGCCAGCAGCCTGAAGGGCACAGGGGACGAAAAACTGTTTTTT. Translating gives CASSLKGTGDEKLFF. The chain recombines TRBV3-1 (or the pseudogene TRBV3-2) with TRBJ1-4; 7 nucleotides align to TRBD1. The CDR3 runs 15 residues. The J segment lost 8 bases and the V segment lost 4 bases, leaving 10 bases of the junction unmatched. Per the germline V gene, CDR1 is LGHDT and CDR2 is YNNKEL (reference sequence).